This T cell receptor beta chain stems from a study of cytomegalovirus exposure and HLA in healthy donors. Broader study findings: Most likely, a cluster of highly shared sequence variants arose as a sequencing artifact. An analysis done earlier found most TCR beta V segments productive about 87% or about 30% of the time.

This CDR3 comprises 15 residues. V was pared by 1 base and J by 5 bases, with 8 bases of the junction left unmatched. From germline, CDR1 is MDHEN and CDR2 SYDVKM. As concerns this clone: What it binds is not known.

The PCR employed 60 Vbeta primers together with 13 Jbeta primers. The protocol was immunoSEQ multiplex PCR, while the TCRdb copy is restricted to in-frame clones and leaves out a portion. The specimen's table records about 140,000 clones. Healthy individuals who donated bone marrow served as the donors. The origin of this receptor is a male donor in good health and CMV-seronegative. V usage is TRBV28 and J usage is TRBJ2-7, with TRBD1 matching over 7 bases. What was sequenced was PBMCs. For the CDR3, the DNA is TGTGCCAGCAGTTTATCGCCCAACAGGGGAAACGAGCAGTACTTC. Translating it yields CASSLSPNRGNEQYF. The full variable domain, completed using reference TRBV28 and TRBJ2-7, is DVKVTQSSRYLVKRTGEKVFLECVQDMDHENMFWYRQDPGLGLRLIYFSYDVKMKEKGDIPEGYSVSREKKERFSLILESASTNQTSMYLCASSLSPNRGNEQYFGPGTRLTVT.